This entry features one TCR beta chain sequence. Its antigen is unknown. This entry is derived from a study of cytomegalovirus exposure and HLA in healthy donors. General study results and limits: TCR beta V- and J-gene trimming, according to a later analysis, was linked to a missense DCLRE1C variant. Several of the most significant clusters were apparently associated with common viral pathogens in a later analysis.

The primer mix had 60 Vbeta and 13 Jbeta primers. This table comes from immunoSEQ multiplex PCR, and its TCRdb copy is limited to in-frame clones, with some not included. The sample consists of around 68,000 clones, 85% to 90% of them appearing once. The CDR3 is 13 amino acids. Germline assignment: CDR1 SEHNR and CDR2 FQNEAQ (reference sequence). V lost 0 bases and J 4 bases, leaving 6 bases between the germline ends. The TCR sequence derives from a female donor in good health and CMV-seronegative. The chain couples TRBV7-9 to TRBJ2-5; D ambiguous. Sequencing was carried out using PBMCs. Here the CDR3 reads CASSLAPVETQYF. CDR3 nucleotide sequence: TGTGCCAGCAGCTTAGCCCCCGTAGAGACCCAGTACTTC.